This T cell receptor beta chain emerged from a study of shared clonotypes between healthy human individuals. Whole-study results and caveats: Memory subsets generally showed smaller estimated richness than naive subsets did.

Methods used by the authors: Filtering differed because ImmunoSEQ produced junction-only sequences that carried no quality scores. Produced via immunoSEQ multiplex PCR; TCRdb's table is partial and in-frame only. V, J and clone size were drawn from that table, and D and trimming were deduced from the DNA. The sample includes 2,100,000 or so clones, under 97% of them seen just once. Comment on this clone: Its specificity is not known.

Germline values: CDR1 SGHRS, CDR2 YFSETQ. With V trimmed by 0 bases and J by 2 bases, 9 bases remained unmatched. The CDR3 runs 17 residues. The clonotype originates from a man younger than 30 in good health. This chain joins TRBV5-1 and TRBJ1-1, with TRBD1 identical over 8 bases. Material: naive CD4+ T cells sorted from blood. Subset noted: CD45RA+ positively selected. CDR3 in amino acids: CASSLVSRQGTNTEAFF. The CDR3 DNA reads as TGCGCCAGCAGCTTGGTCTCCAGACAGGGGACTAACACTGAAGCTTTCTTT.